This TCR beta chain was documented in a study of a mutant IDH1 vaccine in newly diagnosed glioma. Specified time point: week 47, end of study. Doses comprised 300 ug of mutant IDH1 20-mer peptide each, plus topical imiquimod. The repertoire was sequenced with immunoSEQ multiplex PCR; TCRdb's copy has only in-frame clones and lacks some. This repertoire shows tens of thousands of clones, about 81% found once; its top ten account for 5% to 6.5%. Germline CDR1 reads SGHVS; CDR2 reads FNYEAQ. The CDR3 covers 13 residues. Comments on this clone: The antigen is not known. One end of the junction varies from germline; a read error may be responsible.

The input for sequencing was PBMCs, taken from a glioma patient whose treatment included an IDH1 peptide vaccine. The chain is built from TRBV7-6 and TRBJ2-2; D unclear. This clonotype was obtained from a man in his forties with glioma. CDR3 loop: CASSLKNAGELFF. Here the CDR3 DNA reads TGTGCCAGCAGCTTAAAGAACGCCGGGGAGCTGTTTTTT. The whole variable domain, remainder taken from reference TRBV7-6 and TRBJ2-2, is GAGVSQSPRYKVTKRGQDVALRCDPISGHVSLYWYRQALGQGPEFLTYFNYEAQQDKSGLPNDRFSAERPEGSISTLTIQRTEQRDSAMYRCASSLKNAGELFFGEGSRLTVL.